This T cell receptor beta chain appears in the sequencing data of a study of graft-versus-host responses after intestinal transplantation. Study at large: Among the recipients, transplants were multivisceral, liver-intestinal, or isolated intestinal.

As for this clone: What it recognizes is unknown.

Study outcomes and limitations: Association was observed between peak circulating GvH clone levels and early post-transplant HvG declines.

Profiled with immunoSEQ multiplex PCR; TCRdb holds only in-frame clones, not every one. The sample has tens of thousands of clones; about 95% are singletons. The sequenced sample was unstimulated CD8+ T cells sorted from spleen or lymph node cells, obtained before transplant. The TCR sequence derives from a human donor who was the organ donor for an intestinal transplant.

The CDR3 sequence is CASSLIDLQGRNEKLFF. CDR3 nucleotide sequence: TGTGCCAGCAGTTTAATCGATCTGCAGGGACGTAATGAAAAACTGTTTTTT. The chain carries TRBV27 and TRBJ1-4; D possibly corresponds to TRBD1 (5 bases). The CDR3 extends over 17 amino acids. V lost 2 bases and J lost 4, with 17 bases in between. CDR1 is MNHEY and CDR2 is SMNVEV in the germline V gene (reference sequence).